This is a list of T cell receptor beta chains from one sample in a study of cytomegalovirus exposure and HLA in healthy donors. The assay was immunoSEQ multiplex PCR, and TCRdb's table has in-frame clones only and misses some. The sample has more than 150,000 clones, roughly 80% seen once. Sequenced: PBMCs. The receptors come from a man aged 35 to 55 in good health and CMV-seropositive. CDR3s include the opening cysteine and the closing phenylalanine or tryptophan. The D gene is left open where the match is weak. Size is omitted from some rows. Given values are once, few, many or a class for expanded clones.

j_gene: TRBJ2-7
v_gene: TRBV7-9
d_gene: .
abundance: few
CDR3nt: TGTGCCAGCAGCTCAAGCCGGGACTCCTCCTACGAGCAGTACTTC
CDR3aa: CASSSSRDSSYEQYF

j_gene: TRBJ1-1
v_gene: TRBV6-4
d_gene: .
abundance: .
CDR3nt: TGTGCCAGCAGTGAAGGAGATGGGACTGAAGCTTTCTTT
CDR3aa: CASSEGDGTEAFF

j_gene: TRBJ1-1
v_gene: TRBV6-5
d_gene: .
abundance: .
CDR3nt: TGTGCCAGCAGTTACAGCGTTAACACTGAAGCTTTCTTT
CDR3aa: CASSYSVNTEAFF

j_gene: TRBJ2-1
v_gene: TRBV27
d_gene: .
abundance: .
CDR3nt: TGTGCCAGCAGTTGGGACAACCCGGGCAATGAGCAGTTCTTC
CDR3aa: CASSWDNPGNEQFF

j_gene: TRBJ2-7
v_gene: TRBV27
d_gene: .
abundance: .
CDR3nt: TGTGCCAGCCAAACAGCCTTGCGGGCCTACGAGCAGTACTTC
CDR3aa: CASQTALRAYEQYF

j_gene: TRBJ1-5
v_gene: TRBV5-6
d_gene: TRBD1
abundance: .
CDR3nt: TGTGCCAGCAGCTTGTTTGGGACAGGGGTCGATCAGCCCCAGCATTTT
CDR3aa: CASSLFGTGVDQPQHF

j_gene: TRBJ2-4
v_gene: TRBV27
d_gene: .
abundance: .
CDR3nt: TGTGCCAGCAGTTTATCCTCAGGACTGGTCATTCAGTACTTC
CDR3aa: CASSLSSGLVIQYF

j_gene: TRBJ2-2
v_gene: TRBV7-3
d_gene: TRBD2
abundance: .
CDR3nt: TGTGCCAGCAGCCCAGCGGGGGGGCATAACACCGGGGAGCTGTTTTTT
CDR3aa: CASSPAGGHNTGELFF

j_gene: TRBJ1-1
v_gene: TRBV5-4
d_gene: TRBD1
abundance: .
CDR3nt: TGTGCCAGCAGCTTGTTACAGGGGGCAAGGAACACTGAAGCTTTCTTT
CDR3aa: CASSLLQGARNTEAFF

j_gene: TRBJ1-1
v_gene: TRBV5-4
d_gene: TRBD1
abundance: few
CDR3nt: TGTGCCAGCAGCGTACAGGGGGCGATGACTGAAGCTTTCTTT
CDR3aa: CASSVQGAMTEAFF

j_gene: TRBJ1-2
v_gene: TRBV5-1
d_gene: TRBD1
abundance: .
CDR3nt: TGCGCCAGCAGCCCGGACAGGGCCGTGCGCTATGGCTACACCTTC
CDR3aa: CASSPDRAVRYGYTF

j_gene: TRBJ2-7
v_gene: TRBV29-1
d_gene: TRBD1
abundance: once
CDR3nt: TGCAGCGTTGACAGGGGGCACGAGCAGTACTTC
CDR3aa: CSVDRGHEQYF

j_gene: TRBJ1-5
v_gene: TRBV7-2
d_gene: TRBD1
abundance: .
CDR3nt: TGTGCCAGCACCTTAACAGGGGCCGTCGGGCCCCAGCATTTT
CDR3aa: CASTLTGAVGPQHF

j_gene: TRBJ2-7
v_gene: TRBV6-1
d_gene: TRBD1
abundance: .
CDR3nt: TGTGCCAGCCCCTCGACAGGGAAAGAGCAGTACTTC
CDR3aa: CASPSTGKEQYF

j_gene: TRBJ1-2
v_gene: TRBV27
d_gene: TRBD1
abundance: .
CDR3nt: TGTGCCAGCAGTCGGACAGGAGCAGAGTCTAACTATGGCTACACCTTC
CDR3aa: CASSRTGAESNYGYTF

j_gene: TRBJ1-2
v_gene: TRBV9
d_gene: .
abundance: once
CDR3nt: TGTGCCAGCAGCGTAGTAGGTCAGGGCTATGGCTACACCTTC
CDR3aa: CASSVVGQGYGYTF

j_gene: TRBJ2-5
v_gene: TRBV29-1
d_gene: .
abundance: .
CDR3nt: TGCAGCGTCTTCACAACCTCTAGCGATCAAGAGACCCAGTACTTC
CDR3aa: CSVFTTSSDQETQYF

j_gene: TRBJ1-4
v_gene: TRBV6-1
d_gene: .
abundance: .
CDR3nt: TGTGCCAGCATGGACAGCTTTAATGAAAAACTGTTTTTT
CDR3aa: CASMDSFNEKLFF

j_gene: TRBJ2-2
v_gene: TRBV28
d_gene: TRBD1
abundance: .
CDR3nt: TGTGCCAGCAGTTCCCGAAACAAAATCCCGGGACAGGGGACCGGGGAGCTGTTTTTT
CDR3aa: CASSSRNKIPGQGTGELFF

j_gene: TRBJ2-3
v_gene: TRBV9
d_gene: TRBD1
abundance: .
CDR3nt: TGTGCCAGCAGCGAGGGACAGGGTGGCACAGATACGCAGTATTTT
CDR3aa: CASSEGQGGTDTQYF

j_gene: TRBJ2-7
v_gene: TRBV5-1
d_gene: TRBD2
abundance: .
CDR3nt: TGCGCCAGCAGCCTAACGGGACTAGCGGGGGGAAGCCCCTACGAGCAGTACTTC
CDR3aa: CASSLTGLAGGSPYEQYF

j_gene: TRBJ2-1
v_gene: TRBV28
d_gene: .
abundance: .
CDR3nt: TGTGCCAGCACCAGAAATGAAGATGAGCAGTTCTTC
CDR3aa: CASTRNEDEQFF

j_gene: TRBJ2-5
v_gene: TRBV19
d_gene: .
abundance: .
CDR3nt: TGTGCCAGTAGTATCAGGGGTGAGACCCAGTACTTC
CDR3aa: CASSIRGETQYF

j_gene: TRBJ2-5
v_gene: TRBV7-2
d_gene: TRBD1
abundance: .
CDR3nt: TGTGCCAGCAGCATTCGGGGACAGGGAGGTGAGACCCAGTACTTC
CDR3aa: CASSIRGQGGETQYF

j_gene: TRBJ2-7
v_gene: TRBV9
d_gene: .
abundance: .
CDR3nt: TGTGCCAGCAGCGTAGGTGGGGGACAAACCTCCGGCGAGCAGTACTTC
CDR3aa: CASSVGGGQTSGEQYF

j_gene: TRBJ1-6
v_gene: TRBV4-3
d_gene: .
abundance: .
CDR3nt: TGCGCCAGCAGCCAGGATCAGGGTAGCTCCTATAATTCACCCCTCCACTTT
CDR3aa: CASSQDQGSSYNSPLHF

j_gene: TRBJ2-7
v_gene: TRBV5-6
d_gene: .
abundance: .
CDR3nt: TGTGCCAGCAGCTCCCCCTCCAGGGGCGAGCAGTACTTC
CDR3aa: CASSSPSRGEQYF

j_gene: TRBJ1-5
v_gene: TRBV7-2
d_gene: .
abundance: .
CDR3nt: TGTGCCAGCAGCCCCGGGGGGAGCAATCAGCCCCAGCATTTT
CDR3aa: CASSPGGSNQPQHF

j_gene: TRBJ2-1
v_gene: TRBV27
d_gene: TRBD2
abundance: .
CDR3nt: TGTGCCAGCAGTGCTTCTAGCGGAGAATACTACAATGAGCAGTTCTTC
CDR3aa: CASSASSGEYYNEQFF

j_gene: TRBJ1-2
v_gene: TRBV7-9
d_gene: .
abundance: .
CDR3nt: TGTGCCAGCAGCTTAGCGGGCAGGATCAACTATGGCTACACCTTC
CDR3aa: CASSLAGRINYGYTF

j_gene: TRBJ2-6
v_gene: TRBV6-5
d_gene: .
abundance: .
CDR3nt: TGTGCCAGCTGCCGGGGGAGTACGGGGGCCAACGTCCTGACTTTC
CDR3aa: CASCRGSTGANVLTF

j_gene: TRBJ2-3
v_gene: TRBV7-2
d_gene: TRBD2
abundance: .
CDR3nt: TGTGCCAGCAGCTTGTCGGGGGCCCAGCGGGGGGGAACAGATACGCAGTATTTT
CDR3aa: CASSLSGAQRGGTDTQYF

j_gene: TRBJ2-7
v_gene: TRBV5-4
d_gene: .
abundance: .
CDR3nt: TGTGCCAGCAGCTTAGCTCGCGGGGGCTTCTCCTACGAGCAGTACTTC
CDR3aa: CASSLARGGFSYEQYF

j_gene: TRBJ1-5
v_gene: TRBV7-2
d_gene: TRBD1
abundance: .
CDR3nt: TGTGCCAGCAGCTTAGGGGACAGGCAGCCCCAGCATTTT
CDR3aa: CASSLGDRQPQHF

j_gene: TRBJ2-4
v_gene: TRBV29-1
d_gene: TRBD2
abundance: .
CDR3nt: TGCAGCGTTCTCGGGGGGAACATTCAGTACTTC
CDR3aa: CSVLGGNIQYF

j_gene: TRBJ1-2
v_gene: TRBV6-6
d_gene: .
abundance: .
CDR3nt: TGTGCCAGCAGTTACCGTGAGGCGGGCTATGGCTACACCTTC
CDR3aa: CASSYREAGYGYTF

j_gene: TRBJ2-1
v_gene: TRBV27
d_gene: TRBD2
abundance: .
CDR3nt: TGTGCCAGCAGTTTACGAGGCGGGGGGGCCATTGAGCAGTTCTTC
CDR3aa: CASSLRGGGAIEQFF

j_gene: TRBJ2-7
v_gene: TRBV4-3
d_gene: .
abundance: .
CDR3nt: TGCGCCAGCAGCACCCACTCTACAGGCGACGAATACTACGAGCAGTACTTC
CDR3aa: CASSTHSTGDEYYEQYF

j_gene: TRBJ2-7
v_gene: TRBV20-1
d_gene: .
abundance: .
CDR3nt: TGCAGTGCTCTTCGGGTTGGAGAGCAGTACTTC
CDR3aa: CSALRVGEQYF

j_gene: TRBJ2-1
v_gene: TRBV5-3
d_gene: .
abundance: .
CDR3nt: TGTGCCAGAAGCTTGGAAGGGAGCTCCTACAATGAGCAGTTCTTC
CDR3aa: CARSLEGSSYNEQFF